These 4 T cell receptor beta chains came from one sample sequenced in a study of T cell clonality in common variable immunodeficiency. Regarding the study as a whole: Reportedly, TCR beta sequences from common variable immunodeficiency showed fewer deletions and N-nucleotide insertions.

Using immunoSEQ multiplex PCR, the repertoire was profiled, and TCRdb retains in-frame clones only, with some absent. The data list some 34,000 clones, none observed once; around 6.9% falls to the top ten. Their antigens are not known. Sequencing was carried out using peripheral blood mononuclear cells. Receptors originate from a human donor with common variable immunodeficiency.

Concerning this clone: The read ends 3 residues early relative to the CDR3; the germline J gene fills the gap. The rearrangement uses TRBV19 and TRBJ1-5, with 7 bases that match TRBD1. The trim removed 2 bases at V and 6 bases at J, leaving 7 bases unmatched. The CDR3 runs to 15 residues. Germline V gene data show CDR1 as LNHDA and CDR2 as SQIVND (reference sequence). This chain's CDR3 is CASSIKGASAQPQHF. The CDR3 DNA, read in part, is TGTGCCAGTAGTATAAAGGGGGCATCGGCTCAGCCC.

This clone was seen repeatedly, ten times or more. The CDR3 bases that were read are TGTGCCATCAGTCAGGGAGGTTCTGAA. Amino acids: CAISQGGSE. The entire CDR3 sequence reads CAISQGGSEAFF. J is TRBJ1-1 and V is TRBV10-3, with D perhaps TRBD1 (5 bases). From the germline J gene comes the end of the CDR3, since the read stops 3 residues before it. The CDR3 loop spans 12 amino acids. From germline, CDR1 is ENHRY and CDR2 SYGVKD. Trimming pared 5 bases from V and 6 bases from J, leaving 10 bases between.

In regard to this clone: The missing CDR3 end, 3 residues past where the read stops, is filled in from the germline J gene. This chain links TRBV7-2 with TRBJ2-7, with D possibly matching TRBD1 (5 bases). The CDR3 totals 14 residues. V was clipped by 1 base and J by 6 bases, with 13 bases between them. CDR1 and CDR2 from the germline V gene are SGHTA and FQGNSA. CDR3 residues: CASSLDFQGGEQYF. The DNA read from the CDR3 is TGTGCCAGCAGCTTAGACTTCCAGGGCGGCGAG.

In its sample, this clone was seen many times. The sequence runs out 3 residues before the end of the CDR3; the remainder is reconstructed from the germline J gene. This rearrangement joins TRBV19 to TRBJ1-1; possibly TRBD1 for D (6 bases). CDR1 is LNHDA, CDR2 SQIVND, per germline (reference sequence). CDR3 length: 15 amino acids. Trimming removed 5 bases at V and 3 bases at J, with 16 bases between. The part of the CDR3 DNA that was read is TGTGCCAGTAGTCGCTACGGGACACCTTACACTGAA. Protein sequence: CASSRYGTPYTE. The entire CDR3 is CASSRYGTPYTEAFF.